Following are 19 T cell receptor beta chains from one sample sequenced in a study of OX40 agonist ivuxolimab in advanced cancers. The data were produced by immunoSEQ multiplex PCR, yet TCRdb's version contains in-frame clones alone and is incomplete. Among about 96,000 clones listed, 80% to 95% were seen once. Specimen: CD4+ or CD8+ T cells sorted from blood, collected in a trial of the OX40 agonist ivuxolimab. These receptors all stem from an adult with an advanced solid tumor such as melanoma, head and neck, liver or kidney cancer.

This clone was found a few times. The chain combines TRBV27 with TRBJ1-4, with D possibly matching TRBD1 (6 bases). This CDR3 is 12 amino acids long. V gave up 6 bases and J gave up 8 bases, with 10 bases separating them. Germline V lookup: CDR1 MNHEY, CDR2 SMNVEV (reference sequence). CDR3 sequence: CASRSGAEKLFF. Written as DNA, the CDR3 is TGTGCCAGCAGGTCAGGGGCCGAAAAACTGTTTTTT.

The table lists this clone with a count of one. The chain carries TRBV28 and TRBJ2-3; D gene uncertain. From germline, CDR1 is MDHEN and CDR2 SYDVKM. Trimming shortened V by 2 bases and J by 5 bases, and 2 bases separated the two germline ends. This CDR3 spans 11 amino acids. The CDR3 spells CASSLLDTQYF. In nucleotides, the CDR3 is TGTGCCAGCAGTTTACTAGATACGCAGTATTTT.

The rearrangement joins TRBV11-2 to TRBJ2-7; D remains ambiguous. Trimming left V 1 base short and J 2 bases short, with 9 bases between. The CDR3 has 14 amino acids. Germline V gene data show CDR1 as SGHAT and CDR2 as FQNNGV. CDR3 DNA sequence: TGTGCCAGCAGCTTAGTGGCACATACCTACGAGCAGTACTTC. It encodes CASSLVAHTYEQYF.

This clone was detected only once. CDR3 nucleotides: TGCGCCAGCAGCTTGGGAAGGGGGGATGGCTACACCTTC. This translates into CASSLGRGDGYTF. V gene TRBV5-1 combines with J gene TRBJ1-2; D perhaps matches TRBD1 (6 bases). The V and J ends lost 0 bases and 6 bases respectively, with 9 bases between them. Germline V lookup: CDR1 SGHRS, CDR2 YFSETQ. This CDR3 has 13 residues.

The genes are TRBV28 and TRBJ2-7, with TRBD1 matching 9 bases. This CDR3 has 15 amino acids. V gave up 10 bases and J gave up 2 bases; unmatched junction bases: 12. Germline CDR1 MDHEN, CDR2 SYDVKM. DNA of the CDR3: TGTGCCACCCGTTTACAGGGGGCAGGGGCCTACGAGCAGTACTTC. Residues: CATRLQGAGAYEQYF.

This clone showed up just once. The chain joins TRBV9 to TRBJ1-3; no firm D call. The CDR3 runs to 15 residues. Germline assignment: CDR1 SGDLS and CDR2 YYNGEE. Trimming removed 0 bases at V and 2 bases at J, with 9 bases between. CDR3 residues: CASSVGTGTGNTIYF. As DNA, the CDR3 is TGTGCCAGCAGCGTAGGAACGGGTACTGGAAACACCATATATTTT. Full variable domain (missing parts from reference TRBV9 and TRBJ1-3): DSGVTQTPKHLITATGQRVTLRCSPRSGDLSVYWYQQSLDQGLQFLIQYYNGEERAKGNILERFSAQQFPDLHSELNLSSLELGDSALYFCASSVGTGTGNTIYFGEGSWLTVV.

The chain employs TRBV7-9 and TRBJ2-7; 13 bases match TRBD2. This CDR3 comprises 15 residues. Trimming at V came to 1 base and at J to 3 bases, leaving 0 bases not matched to a gene. Germline lookup yields CDR1 SEHNR and CDR2 FQNEAQ (reference sequence). The CDR3 loop is CASSLGLAGGYEQYF. The CDR3 region has the DNA TGTGCCAGCAGCTTAGGACTAGCGGGAGGCTACGAGCAGTACTTC.

The V and J genes are TRBV30 and TRBJ1-1; no definite D call. This CDR3 region has 13 residues. Trimming shortened V by 5 bases and J by 4 bases, and 14 bases separated the two germline ends. The germline V gene has CDR1 GTSNPN and CDR2 SVGIG (reference sequence). The CDR3 nucleotides are TGTGCCTGGCTTGTCCACCCGGCCACTGAAGCTTTCTTT. Translated, it gives CAWLVHPATEAFF.

This sequence joins TRBV27 and TRBJ2-7, with 10 positions matching TRBD1. V was clipped by 5 bases and J by 4 bases; unmatched bases: 8. Germline V gene data show CDR1 as MNHEY and CDR2 as SMNVEV (reference sequence). This CDR3 spans 15 amino acids. CDR3 nucleotide sequence: TGTGCCAGCAGTCTAAATTTGGACAGGGGGTACGAGCAGTACTTC. Amino acid sequence: CASSLNLDRGYEQYF.

This chain links TRBV5-1 with TRBJ1-1; no firm D call. Germline values: CDR1 SGHRS, CDR2 YFSETQ. The CDR3 contains 14 residues. The V gene lost 4 bases and the J gene lost 3 bases, with 13 bases spanning the gap. DNA of the CDR3: TGCGCCAGCAGCCTTGGAATGGCGGACACTGAAGCTTTCTTT. This sequence encodes CASSLGMADTEAFF.

The chain joins TRBV2 to TRBJ2-7, with D possibly TRBD2 on 6 matching bases. The V end was cut by 3 bases, the J end by 2 bases, with 11 bases between. Germline V gives CDR1 SNHLY, CDR2 FYNNEI. The CDR3 covers 14 residues. The CDR3 DNA sequence: TGTGCCAGCAGTGATTGGGGGGAGACCTACGAGCAGTACTTC. This sequence encodes CASSDWGETYEQYF. The full variable domain, in which reference TRBV2 and TRBJ2-7 provide the parts outside the CDR3, is EPEVTQTPSHQVTQMGQEVILRCVPISNHLYFYWYRQILGQKVEFLVSFYNNEISEKSEIFDDQFSVERPDGSNFTLKIRSTKLEDSAMYFCASSDWGETYEQYFGPGTRLTVT.

The chain employs TRBV9 and TRBJ2-6; D is ambiguous. Trimming took 3 bases from V and 0 from J, leaving 10 bases between them. This CDR3 comprises 16 residues. The germline V gene has CDR1 SGDLS and CDR2 YYNGEE. The CDR3 DNA sequence: TGTGCCAGCAGCGGGCCCGTGAGCTCTGGGGCCAACGTCCTGACTTTC. Its translation is CASSGPVSSGANVLTF.

The chain joins TRBV2 to TRBJ1-4; TRBD1 agrees at 8 bases. V gave up 6 bases and J gave up 4 bases; unmatched junction bases: 16. CDR1 is SNHLY, CDR2 FYNNEI, per germline. The CDR3 covers 18 residues. The CDR3 DNA is TGTGCCAGCAGGTTTCTGGACAGGGAAGCCTCTGATAATGAAAAACTGTTTTTT. Amino acids: CASRFLDREASDNEKLFF.

This clone was seen once. The chain carries TRBV7-3 and TRBJ2-6, with D hard to call. Germline V lookup: CDR1 SGHTA, CDR2 FQGTGA. The CDR3 is made up of 15 amino acids. The V gene lost 2 bases and the J gene lost 3 bases, with 8 bases spanning the gap. CDR3 sequence reads: CASSLRRGGANVLTF. CDR3 DNA: TGTGCCAGCAGCTTACGGAGAGGTGGGGCCAACGTCCTGACTTTC.

The V gene is TRBV6-6, the J gene TRBJ2-7, with 7 bases fitting TRBD1. After removal of 0 bases from V and 3 bases from J, the junction contained 5 bases not matched to a gene. Germline V gene lookup returns CDR1 MNHNY and CDR2 SVGAGI (reference sequence). CDR3 size: 15 residues. CDR3 protein: CASSYSRQGGYEQYF. The CDR3, as DNA: TGTGCCAGCAGTTACTCGAGACAGGGTGGCTACGAGCAGTACTTC.

The V call is TRBV19, the J call TRBJ1-3, with 8 nucleotides matching TRBD1. V shed 6 bases and J 2 bases; nucleotides not matched to a gene: 6. Germline assignment: CDR1 LNHDA and CDR2 SQIVND (reference sequence). The CDR3 totals 15 residues. CDR3 loop: CASSPGQGAGNTIYF. The CDR3 DNA follows: TGTGCCAGTAGCCCAGGACAGGGAGCTGGAAACACCATATATTTT.

The chain employs TRBV27 and TRBJ1-2, with D unresolved. This CDR3 comprises 13 residues. Trimming removed 0 bases from V and 5 bases from J, with 7 bases in between. The V gene's germline CDR1 is MNHEY and CDR2 SMNVEV (reference sequence). As DNA, the CDR3 is TGTGCCAGCAGTTTATCGCGGTCTTATGGCTACACCTTC. Protein: CASSLSRSYGYTF.

The chain has TRBV30 and TRBJ1-6; 10 bases fit TRBD1. The CDR3 is 14 amino acids. Germline V gene sequence: CDR1 GTSNPN, CDR2 SVGIG (reference sequence). The V segment lost 3 bases and the J segment 10 bases; nucleotides outside the gene matches: 6. CDR3 protein: CAWSRQGAESPLHF. The CDR3 DNA follows: TGTGCCTGGAGCCGACAGGGGGCCGAATCACCCCTCCACTTT.

V and J are TRBV5-1 and TRBJ1-2; D perhaps matches TRBD1 (5 bases). Trimming pared 6 bases from V and 2 bases from J, leaving 14 bases between. Germline values: CDR1 SGHRS, CDR2 YFSETQ. This CDR3 comprises 14 residues. In nucleotides, the CDR3 is TGCGCCAGCACTCGGGACGGCCTAAACTATGGCTACACCTTC. Protein product: CASTRDGLNYGYTF.